This T cell receptor beta chain came from a study of early T cells in non-severe SARS-CoV-2 infection. TCRdb reprocessed the 5' RACE reads via MiXCR and lists one record per CDR3 protein. Of about 80,000 distinct CDR3 sequences in the sample, around 12% were seen once. CDR1 is PRHDT, CDR2 FYEKMQ, per germline (reference sequence). CDR3 length: 14 amino acids. Trimming left V 3 bases short and J 1 base short, with 9 bases between. The chain couples TRBV13 to TRBJ1-2, with D unclear. The starting material was whole blood, obtained at baseline. This clonotype originated in an adult who was a healthcare worker with PCR-confirmed SARS-CoV-2 infection or an uninfected control (not recorded which). The donor label of this sample is uncertain. The CDR3 loop reads CASSFRRDNYGYTF. The CDR3 bases are TGTGCCAGCAGCTTCCGCAGAGATAACTATGGCTACACCTTC.